A single sample gave rise to the 32 T cell receptor beta chains below, sequenced in a study of T cells in Graves' hyperthyroidism and ophthalmopathy. Amplification yielded TCR beta CDR3 regions, with RNA transcripts as the source. A set of HTBI primers served as the primers for a first-round RT-PCR of the TCR CDR3. TCRdb independently ran MiXCR on the multiplex PCR reads; one entry per CDR3 protein. This table has 500,000 to 800,000 distinct CDR3 sequences, roughly 15% appearing once. The sample taken for sequencing was blood. All receptors come from a woman aged 45-65 years with Graves' ophthalmopathy.

V gene TRBV6-1 combines with J gene TRBJ1-1; 9 nucleotides line up with TRBD1. Per the germline V gene, CDR1 is MNHNS and CDR2 is SASEGT. With 7 bases clipped from V and 3 bases from J, the junction kept 3 bases outside the gene matches. The CDR3 totals 13 residues. The DNA for the CDR3 is TGTGCCAGCAACAGGGGGCTTTACACTGAAGCTTTCTTT. This encodes CASNRGLYTEAFF.

Of note for this clonotype: This may come from a read error, since a much larger clone is one base off. J is TRBJ1-5 and V is TRBV28, with 7 bases identical to TRBD1. The CDR3 length is 14 residues. CDR1 MDHEN and CDR2 SYDVKM come from the germline V gene. In nucleotides, the CDR3 is TGTACCAGCAGCGAGACAGGGAACAATCAGCCCCAGCATTTT. Residues: CTSSETGNNQPQHF. The whole variable domain, remainder taken from reference TRBV28 and TRBJ1-5, is DVKVTQSSRYLVKRTGEKVFLECVQDMDHENMFWYRQDPGLGLRLIYFSYDVKMKEKGDIPEGYSVSREKKERFSLILESASTNQTSMYLCTSSETGNNQPQHFGDGTRLSIL.

The V and J genes are TRBV7-8 and TRBJ2-7, with D possibly TRBD2 on 5 matching bases. V shed 2 bases and J shed 6 bases, with 14 bases lying between them. The CDR3 totals 14 residues. Germline CDR1 SGHVS, CDR2 FQNEAQ. CDR3 protein: CASSLTRSLLEQYF. The CDR3 DNA reads TGTGCCAGCAGCTTAACTAGATCCCTCCTCGAGCAGTACTTC.

This clonotype was detected a few times. In DNA form, the CDR3 reads TGTGCCAGCAGCTTCGGCAGGGCGAAAAACACCATATATTTT. Translating gives CASSFGRAKNTIYF. The V gene is TRBV7-3, the J gene TRBJ1-3, with D possibly matching TRBD1 (5 bases). Germline values: CDR1 SGHTA, CDR2 FQGTGA. Trimming took off 3 bases at V and 6 bases at J, with 12 bases between the two ends. The CDR3 is 14 residues long.

This clonotype was seen only a few times. This sequence joins TRBV4-1 and TRBJ2-2, with D unclear. Deletions cut 0 bases from V and 5 bases from J, with 16 bases between. This CDR3 has 17 residues. Germline values: CDR1 MGHRA, CDR2 YSYEKL. CDR3 in amino acids: CASSQDRARAKTGELFF. CDR3 in DNA: TGCGCCAGCAGCCAAGATAGGGCAAGGGCTAAGACCGGGGAGCTGTTTTTT.

In this sample, this clonotype turned up many times. V and J are TRBV6-6 and TRBJ2-5; 9 bases agree with TRBD1. From germline, CDR1 is MNHNY and CDR2 SVGAGI (reference sequence). Germline trimming cut 0 bases from V and 6 bases from J; bases unmatched to any gene: 2. This CDR3 is 14 amino acids long. CDR3 loop: CASSYSGQGKTQYF. The CDR3 DNA reads as TGTGCCAGCAGTTACTCGGGACAGGGAAAGACCCAGTACTTC.

This clonotype was found many times. The rearrangement links TRBV4-3 to TRBJ1-2; possibly TRBD1 for D (5 bases). Trimming removed 4 bases from V and 4 bases from J, with 10 bases in between. The CDR3 has 13 amino acids. CDR1 is LGHNA, CDR2 YSLEER, per germline. CDR3 nucleotide sequence: TGCGCCAGCAGCCCAAGGGGTACCTATGGCTACACCTTC. Protein sequence: CASSPRGTYGYTF.

The V call is TRBV20-1, the J call TRBJ1-2, with 7 bases matching TRBD1. V shed 5 bases, J shed 14 bases, and the junction held 14 bases outside the gene matches. The CDR3 extends over 12 amino acids. Looked up from germline, CDR1 is DFQATT and CDR2 is SNEGSKA (reference sequence). The chain's CDR3 is CSAGGGDREQTF. In DNA form, the CDR3 reads TGCAGTGCTGGGGGAGGCGACAGGGAGCAAACCTTC.

The chain has TRBV29-1 and TRBJ2-1; TRBD2 matches at 15 bases. This CDR3 is 17 amino acids long. Per germline, CDR1 SQVTM and CDR2 ANQGSEA. Trimming took 7 bases from V and 0 from J; bases not matched to a gene: 7. CDR3 in amino acids: CSATGLAGGSSYNEQFF. The CDR3 bases are TGCAGCGCTACGGGACTAGCGGGAGGCAGCTCCTACAATGAGCAGTTCTTC.

The V and J genes are TRBV9 and TRBJ2-7, with 8 bases fitting TRBD2. The V gene end was trimmed by 0 bases and the J gene end by 3 bases; junction bases not matched to a gene: 11. The CDR3 is 17 amino acids. CDR1 and CDR2 from the germline V gene are SGDLS and YYNGEE. The CDR3 nucleotides read TGTGCCAGCAGCGTAGCTTTGGGTGGCAGCGGGAGCTACGAGCAGTACTTC. It specifies CASSVALGGSGSYEQYF.

CDR3 in amino acids: CASSVKGTEAFF. CDR3 bases: TGTGCCAGCAGCGTAAAAGGGACTGAAGCTTTCTTT. J is TRBJ1-1 and V is TRBV2; no clear D. The CDR3 loop spans 12 amino acids. Germline values: CDR1 SNHLY, CDR2 FYNNEI. Trimming left V 6 bases short and J 5 bases short, with 10 bases between.

Comment on this clonotype: A much larger clonotype is one base distant, so this may be a read error. The chain joins TRBV19 to TRBJ2-1; a possible D gene is TRBD1 (7 bases). The CDR3 totals 15 residues. Germline V lookup: CDR1 LNHDA, CDR2 SQIVND (reference sequence). DNA for the CDR3: TGTGCCAGTAGTAACCAGGGGGGATTCTACAGTGAGCAGTTCTTC. Its protein product is CASSNQGGFYSEQFF.

This clonotype was counted ten times or more. This rearrangement joins TRBV11-1 to TRBJ2-1; the D is unclear. CDR1 is SGHAT and CDR2 is FQDESV in the germline V gene (reference sequence). Trimming cost V 6 bases and J 0 bases, with 15 bases left between them. This CDR3 is built from 16 residues. The chain's CDR3 is CASRPRLQASYNEQFF. CDR3 coding DNA: TGTGCCAGCAGACCCCGTTTGCAGGCCTCCTACAATGAGCAGTTCTTC.

The sample holds a few counts of this clonotype. This rearrangement joins TRBV7-8 to TRBJ1-6; 7 bases are shared with TRBD1. After removal of 1 base from V and 7 bases from J, the junction contained 10 bases not matched to a gene. CDR3 length: 17 amino acids. CDR1 is SGHVS, CDR2 FQNEAQ, per germline. For the CDR3, the DNA is TGTGCCAGCAGCTTAGGACAGGGTCCGGGCTTAAATTCACCCCTCCACTTT. Translated: CASSLGQGPGLNSPLHF.

Many counts were recorded for this clonotype. The chain is built from TRBV10-3 and TRBJ2-5; TRBD2 agrees at 8 bases. The germline gives CDR1 ENHRY, CDR2 SYGVKD. J was trimmed by 2 bases and V by 0 bases; bases with no gene match: 5. The CDR3 contains 16 residues. This chain's CDR3 is CAISESTSGDQETQYF. As DNA, the CDR3 is TGTGCCATCAGTGAGTCAACTAGCGGAGATCAAGAGACCCAGTACTTC.

This clonotype was counted ten times or more. This sequence joins TRBV6-1 and TRBJ2-5; 9 nucleotides match TRBD2. J gave up 6 bases and V 5 bases, and 13 bases lay outside the gene matches. Germline CDR1 reads MNHNS; CDR2 reads SASEGT. The CDR3 is 16 residues long. The CDR3 DNA reads as TGTGCCAGCAGTCGACTAGCGGCAGGGGGTGAGAAGACCCAGTACTTC. Its translation: CASSRLAAGGEKTQYF.

A remark on this clonotype: A much bigger clone sits one base away, suggesting this may be a read error. The final CDR3 position lacks the conserved phenylalanine or tryptophan, pointing to a likely read error. The chain joins TRBV7-3 to TRBJ1-2, with D hard to call. This CDR3 contains 13 residues. V was pared by 5 bases and J by 4 bases, with 11 bases between. CDR1 is SGHTA and CDR2 is FQGTGA in the germline V gene. CDR3 region: CASSLDGLYGYTL. The CDR3 DNA reads TGTGCCAGCAGCCTGGACGGACTCTATGGCTACACCCTC.

This clonotype was recorded many times. The CDR3 reads CSARAPRGGEGYTF. The CDR3 region has the DNA TGCAGTGCTAGAGCCCCGAGGGGGGGCGAGGGCTACACCTTC. V usage is TRBV20-1 and J usage is TRBJ1-2, with D tentatively TRBD1 (6 bases). Germline values: CDR1 DFQATT, CDR2 SNEGSKA (reference sequence). V shed 1 base and J shed 8 bases, with 17 bases lying between them. The CDR3 extends over 14 amino acids.

This clonotype was counted at least ten times. The chain combines TRBV4-1 with TRBJ2-2; TRBD2 matches 13 bases. In germline, CDR1 is MGHRA, CDR2 YSYEKL. The CDR3 sequence is 21 residues long. V trimming: 0 bases; J trimming: 2 bases; junction bases outside the gene matches: 12. In nucleotides, the CDR3 is TGCGCCAGCAGCCAAGAACTCCCGGGACTAGCGGGGCAGGTTAACACCGGGGAGCTGTTTTTT. Its protein product is CASSQELPGLAGQVNTGELFF.

The chain links TRBV7-8 to TRBJ2-3; 10 nucleotides match TRBD2. CDR3 length: 17 amino acids. Per germline, CDR1 SGHVS and CDR2 FQNEAQ. Trimming took 7 bases from V and 3 from J; bases not matched to a gene: 13. The CDR3 loop is CASTMQRTSGTTDTQYF. CDR3 coding DNA: TGTGCCAGCACAATGCAACGGACTAGCGGAACTACAGATACGCAGTATTTT. Full variable domain (rest looked up from reference TRBV7-8 and TRBJ2-3): GAGVSQSPRYKVAKRGQDVALRCDPISGHVSLFWYQQALGQGPEFLTYFQNEAQLDKSGLPSDRFFAERPEGSVSTLKIQRTQQEDSAVYLCASTMQRTSGTTDTQYFGPGTRLTVL.

In this sample, this clonotype turned up many times. The DNA of the CDR3 is TGTGCCAGCAGCGCCGGGACTAACTCCTACAATGAGCAGTTCTTC. Translating it yields CASSAGTNSYNEQFF. The chain recombines TRBV9 with TRBJ2-1; TRBD2 aligns across 7 bases. The germline gives CDR1 SGDLS, CDR2 YYNGEE. CDR3 length: 15 amino acids. Trimming took 3 bases from V and 0 from J; bases not matched to a gene: 3.

At least ten counts were recorded for this clonotype. This chain links TRBV18 with TRBJ1-1; D is undetermined. CDR1 KGHSH and CDR2 LQKENI come from the germline V gene. V was trimmed by 0 bases and J by 3 bases, leaving 11 bases between them. CDR3 length: 15 residues. As DNA, the CDR3 is TGTGCCAGCTCACCACCGGTGGGCCGGGACACTGAAGCTTTCTTT. Its translation is CASSPPVGRDTEAFF.

This clonotype was recorded many times. The genes are TRBV29-1 and TRBJ2-3; 7 nucleotides agree with TRBD2. CDR1 is SQVTM and CDR2 is ANQGSEA in the germline V gene. V lost 2 bases to trimming and J lost 3 bases; unmatched junction nucleotides: 2. The CDR3 is 13 amino acids. CDR3 DNA: TGCAGCGTTGAACTGCGGGGGACAGATACGCAGTATTTT. Encoded protein: CSVELRGTDTQYF.

In this sample, this clonotype turned up a few times. The chain combines TRBV4-1 with TRBJ1-2; 7 bases map to TRBD1. The CDR3 is 15 residues long. The germline V gene encodes CDR1 MGHRA and CDR2 YSYEKL. The ends lost 3 bases at V and 8 bases at J; junction bases unmatched: 12. In DNA form, the CDR3 reads TGCGCCAGCAGCCACCCGGTTGAGGGGGCGAGGGGCTACACCTTC. As protein: CASSHPVEGARGYTF.

The table lists this clonotype with a few counts. V is TRBV14 and J is TRBJ2-5, with no clear D. V lost 4 bases to trimming and J lost 11 bases, with 17 bases between them. From germline, CDR1 is SGHDN and CDR2 FVKESK. This CDR3 contains 13 residues. The CDR3, as DNA: TGTGCCAGCAGCCCCCGGGTGGTACCTAATCAGTACTTC. Amino acid sequence: CASSPRVVPNQYF.

The chain is built from TRBV6-1 and TRBJ2-7; 9 bases agree with TRBD1. The ends lost 10 bases at V and 7 bases at J; junction bases unmatched: 14. This CDR3 spans 14 amino acids. Germline lookup yields CDR1 MNHNS and CDR2 SASEGT. CDR3 nucleotides: TGTGCCACCCCCTCCGGGACAGGGTTAGGAGAGCAGTACTTC. This gives the protein CATPSGTGLGEQYF.

As for this clonotype: One end of the junction varies from germline; a read error may be responsible. The J gene is TRBJ2-2, the V gene TRBV5-1, with 7 bases fitting TRBD2. CDR3 length equals 15 residues. CDR1 is SGHRS and CDR2 is YFSETQ in the germline V gene. The CDR3 reads CASSLLAASTRELFF. The CDR3 DNA is TGCGCCAGCAGTCTTCTAGCGGCGAGCACCAGGGAGCTGTTTTTT.

This rearrangement joins TRBV29-1 to TRBJ2-1; TRBD2 aligns across 7 bases. This CDR3 has 13 amino acids. Germline values: CDR1 SQVTM, CDR2 ANQGSEA. Trimming cost V 4 bases and J 7 bases; bases outside gene matches: 7. CDR3 sequence (DNA): TGCAGCGTTGTCGCGGGAGTTCTTAATGAGCAGTTCTTC. Translating it yields CSVVAGVLNEQFF.

This clonotype was detected many times. The chain couples TRBV20-1 to TRBJ2-1; 9 nucleotides align to TRBD2. The trim removed 0 bases at V and 8 bases at J, leaving 11 bases unmatched. Per the germline V gene, CDR1 is DFQATT and CDR2 is SNEGSKA (reference sequence). There are 16 residues in the CDR3. This CDR3 is CSARDWGGTSLDEQFF. The CDR3 DNA is TGCAGTGCTAGAGATTGGGGGGGGACTAGCCTGGATGAGCAGTTCTTC.

This clonotype was counted ten times or more. This chain joins TRBV28 and TRBJ1-2, with 7 bases identical to TRBD1. Trimming took 7 bases from V and 2 from J; bases not matched to a gene: 7. In germline, CDR1 is MDHEN, CDR2 SYDVKM. This CDR3 is 14 amino acids long. The CDR3, as DNA: TGTGCCAGCAAGACAGGGTTTACGAACTATGGCTACACCTTC. This translates into CASKTGFTNYGYTF.

This clonotype occurred a few times. The CDR3 is CAWRHSTDTQYF. CDR3 coding DNA: TGTGCCTGGAGACACAGCACAGATACGCAGTATTTT. The J gene is TRBJ2-3, the V gene TRBV30; no reliable D call. Germline CDR1 GTSNPN, CDR2 SVGIG (reference sequence). This CDR3 is built from 12 residues. Trimming stripped 3 bases from V and 0 bases from J, with 4 bases between. Complete variable domain (other parts from reference TRBV30 and TRBJ2-3): SQTIHQWPATLVQPVGSPLSLECTVEGTSNPNLYWYRQAAGRGLQLLFYSVGIGQISSEVPQNLSASRPQDRQFILSSKKLLLSDSGFYLCAWRHSTDTQYFGPGTRLTVL.

This clonotype has a count of ten or more. The chain joins TRBV2 to TRBJ1-1; unclear D gene. The CDR3 spans 11 residues. Trimming removed 1 base from V and 14 bases from J, with 11 bases in between. CDR1 is SNHLY, CDR2 FYNNEI, per germline. This CDR3 reads CASSEDAPKFF. In DNA, the CDR3 is TGTGCCAGCAGTGAAGATGCCCCGAAATTCTTT.